The 32 T cell receptor beta chains listed next were all sequenced from one sample in a study of shared clonotypes between healthy human individuals. Assay used: immunoSEQ multiplex PCR; TCRdb lists only in-frame clones, some missing. The repertoire holds approximately 530,000 clones, 90% to 96% seen once, with roughly 0.06% in the top ten. The sequencing sample was made of naive CD4+ T cells sorted from blood. The subset here: CD45RA+ positively selected. Source of these receptors: a woman in her thirties in good health.

This clone showed up just once. CDR3 amino acids: CASSLAGGGFGNTIYF. CDR3 DNA: TGTGCCAGCAGCTTAGCCGGAGGGGGCTTTGGAAACACCATATATTTT. The V and J genes are TRBV7-2 and TRBJ1-3, with TRBD1 identical over 7 bases. The germline gives CDR1 SGHTA, CDR2 FQGNSA. V was pared by 0 bases and J by 3 bases, with 5 bases of the junction left unmatched. CDR3 length: 16 amino acids. The full variable domain, rest sourced from reference TRBV7-2 and TRBJ1-3, is GAGVSQSPSNKVTEKGKDVELRCDPISGHTALYWYRQSLGQGLEFLIYFQGNSAPDKSGLPSDRFSAERTGGSVSTLTIQRTQQEDSAVYLCASSLAGGGFGNTIYFGEGSWLTVV.

V is TRBV5-1 and J is TRBJ2-7; D ambiguous. Per the germline V gene, CDR1 is SGHRS and CDR2 is YFSETQ. Trimming took off 0 bases at V and 4 bases at J, with 8 bases between the two ends. The CDR3 is made up of 13 amino acids. CDR3 amino acids: CASSLGLGYEQYF. The CDR3 nucleotides read TGCGCCAGCAGCTTGGGGTTGGGGTACGAGCAGTACTTC.

This sequence joins TRBV19 and TRBJ2-5; 11 bases fit TRBD2. The CDR3 has 14 residues. V was pared by 10 bases and J by 5 bases, with 9 bases of the junction left unmatched. The germline V gene has CDR1 LNHDA and CDR2 SQIVND (reference sequence). In DNA form, the CDR3 reads TGTGCCATTTGTAGCGGGAGGGGTCTCGAGACCCAGTACTTC. Residues: CAICSGRGLETQYF. The variable domain in full, completed from reference TRBV19 and TRBJ2-5, reads DGGITQSPKYLFRKEGQNVTLSCEQNLNHDAMYWYRQDPGQGLRLIYYSQIVNDFQKGDIAEGYSVSREKKESFPLTVTSAQKNPTAFYLCAICSGRGLETQYFGPGTRLLVL.

The chain uses TRBV7-9 and TRBJ2-5; 12 bases align to TRBD2. Per germline, CDR1 SEHNR and CDR2 FQNEAQ (reference sequence). The CDR3 loop spans 16 amino acids. V was pared by 5 bases and J by 11 bases, with 15 bases of the junction left unmatched. This CDR3 is CASSLNKGLAGNEQYF. The CDR3 nucleotides are TGTGCCAGCAGCCTCAATAAAGGACTAGCGGGAAATGAGCAGTACTTC.

The chain recombines TRBV7-2 with TRBJ2-7, with 11 positions matching TRBD1. The CDR3 has 13 residues. V lost 6 bases to trimming and J lost 10 bases; unmatched junction nucleotides: 8. Germline CDR1 is SGHTA and CDR2 is FQGNSA. CDR3: CASSPGTGGRQYF. CDR3 nucleotide sequence: TGTGCCAGCAGTCCCGGGACAGGGGGTCGCCAGTACTTC.

The gene calls are TRBV18 and TRBJ2-5; 7 bases align to TRBD1. The ends lost 6 bases at V and 2 bases at J; junction bases unmatched: 9. CDR1 and CDR2 (germline): KGHSH, LQKENI. The CDR3 totals 15 residues. CDR3 DNA sequence: TGTGCCAGCTCCATCCGAGGGACAGCTCAAGAGACCCAGTACTTC. This codes for CASSIRGTAQETQYF.

This clone has just one count. The chain uses TRBV6-1 and TRBJ2-6, with 8 nucleotides matching TRBD1. This CDR3 has 18 amino acids. Germline CDR1 is MNHNS and CDR2 is SASEGT. Unmatched junction bases numbered 10, after V lost 6 bases and J lost 0 bases. DNA of the CDR3: TGTGCCAGCAGAGAACGACAGGGGATCTTCTCTGGGGCCAACGTCCTGACTTTC. It specifies CASRERQGIFSGANVLTF.

The chain has TRBV5-1 and TRBJ2-2; 10 bases are a match to TRBD2. Germline V gene data show CDR1 as SGHRS and CDR2 as YFSETQ. Trimming took 4 bases from V and 3 from J; bases not matched to a gene: 3. This CDR3 has 15 amino acids. The CDR3: CASSPSGRYTGELFF. In DNA, the CDR3 is TGCGCCAGCAGCCCTAGCGGGAGATACACCGGGGAGCTGTTTTTT.

V usage is TRBV5-1 and J usage is TRBJ1-1; tentative D call: TRBD1 (5 bases). Germline CDR1 and CDR2: SGHRS and YFSETQ. This CDR3 comprises 15 residues. Trimming took off 0 bases at V and 0 bases at J, with 9 bases between the two ends. The CDR3 DNA follows: TGCGCCAGCAGCTTGGAGACGGACATGAACACTGAAGCTTTCTTT. This sequence encodes CASSLETDMNTEAFF.

The V and J genes are TRBV7-2 and TRBJ2-1, with 10 bases aligning to TRBD2. With V trimmed by 5 bases and J by 3 bases, 4 bases remained unmatched. CDR1 SGHTA and CDR2 FQGNSA come from the germline V gene. This CDR3 region has 15 residues. CDR3 nucleotide sequence: TGTGCCAGCAGCCGAGCTAGCGGGAGCTACAATGAGCAGTTCTTC. Its translation is CASSRASGSYNEQFF.

The chain links TRBV11-3 to TRBJ2-7; 11 bases are shared with TRBD2. V shed 4 bases, J shed 7 bases, and the junction held 9 bases outside the gene matches. CDR3 length: 15 residues. CDR1 SGHNT and CDR2 YENEEA come from the germline V gene. DNA of the CDR3: TGTGCCAGCAGCTCTGTAGCGGGAGGGCCGGGTGAGCAGTACTTC. This translates into CASSSVAGGPGEQYF.

This chain uses TRBV13 with TRBJ1-6; maybe TRBD1 (6 bases). V lost 5 bases and J lost 0, with 23 bases in between. The CDR3 has 20 residues. Looked up from germline, CDR1 is PRHDT and CDR2 is FYEKMQ (reference sequence). DNA of the CDR3: TGTGCCAGCAGCACCCGACAGTTAAAGGGGGGCCTCTCCTATAATTCACCCCTCCACTTT. The encoded protein is CASSTRQLKGGLSYNSPLHF. The complete variable domain, with remaining parts taken from reference TRBV13 and TRBJ1-6, reads AAGVIQSPRHLIKEKRETATLKCYPIPRHDTVYWYQQGPGQDPQFLISFYEKMQSDKGSIPDRFSAQQFSDYHSELNMSSLELGDSALYFCASSTRQLKGGLSYNSPLHFGNGTRLTVT.

As DNA, the CDR3 is TGTGCCAGCACTGGGGGGGGTAGGACCGGGGAGCTGTTTTTT. Protein sequence: CASTGGGRTGELFF. The chain recombines TRBV6-5 with TRBJ2-2; 7 nucleotides align to TRBD2. The CDR3 has 14 residues. Germline V gene data show CDR1 as MNHEY and CDR2 as SVGAGI. J was trimmed by 5 bases and V by 7 bases; bases with no gene match: 7.

The V call is TRBV14, the J call TRBJ2-2; D gene unclear. This CDR3 comprises 11 residues. CDR1 is SGHDN, CDR2 FVKESK, per germline. The V gene lost 2 bases and the J gene lost 7 bases, with 2 bases spanning the gap. The CDR3 coding sequence is TGTGCCAGCAGCCAATTCGGGGAGCTGTTTTTT. This encodes CASSQFGELFF.

Only a few counts were recorded for this clone. The chain recombines TRBV15 with TRBJ2-7, with D perhaps TRBD1 (5 bases). Germline-derived CDR1 and CDR2 are LNHNV and YYDKDF (reference sequence). Trimming took off 0 bases at V and 1 base at J, with 10 bases between the two ends. This CDR3 spans 15 amino acids. CDR3 protein: CATSRDRAPSYEQYF. CDR3 sequence (DNA): TGTGCCACCAGCAGAGACAGGGCGCCTTCCTACGAGCAGTACTTC.

This rearrangement joins TRBV10-3 to TRBJ2-7; TRBD1 matches at 12 bases. The CDR3 has 14 amino acids. Looked up from germline, CDR1 is ENHRY and CDR2 is SYGVKD. J was trimmed by 6 bases and V by 6 bases; bases with no gene match: 6. CDR3 DNA sequence: TGTGCCATCAGGGATCCGGGACAGGGGGCCGAGCAGTACTTC. Protein product: CAIRDPGQGAEQYF.

The chain joins TRBV7-9 to TRBJ1-4; the D is unclear. With 1 base removed from V and 8 bases from J, the gap between germline ends came to 14 bases. CDR3 length equals 15 residues. Germline V gives CDR1 SEHNR, CDR2 FQNEAQ (reference sequence). CDR3 residues: CASSLVRGGGEKLFF. The CDR3 DNA reads as TGTGCCAGCAGCTTAGTTCGGGGAGGAGGAGAAAAACTGTTTTTT.

The chain employs TRBV6-6 and TRBJ1-1; 7 bases match TRBD1. The germline V gene encodes CDR1 MNHNY and CDR2 SVGAGI (reference sequence). The ends lost 6 bases at V and 7 bases at J; junction bases unmatched: 5. The CDR3 extends over 12 amino acids. CDR3 in amino acids: CASRVQGNEAFF. The CDR3 DNA sequence: TGTGCCAGCAGGGTACAGGGGAATGAAGCTTTCTTT.

This rearrangement joins TRBV6-5 to TRBJ1-4; 9 bases are a match to TRBD1. This CDR3 contains 15 residues. V was pared by 6 bases and J by 8 bases, with 10 bases of the junction left unmatched. In germline, CDR1 is MNHEY, CDR2 SVGAGI. This CDR3 reads CASRVLGTGLEKLFF. CDR3 DNA: TGTGCCAGCAGGGTTCTCGGGACAGGGCTCGAAAAACTGTTTTTT.

The chain recombines TRBV9 with TRBJ2-2; D might be TRBD2 (6 bases). CDR1 and CDR2 from the germline V gene are SGDLS and YYNGEE. The CDR3 totals 14 residues. V lost 6 bases to trimming and J lost 0 bases, with 9 bases between them. CDR3 sequence reads: CASKEGSNTGELFF. Written as DNA, the CDR3 is TGTGCCAGCAAGGAGGGATCGAACACCGGGGAGCTGTTTTTT.

The gene calls are TRBV28 and TRBJ2-1; D ambiguous. CDR3 length: 11 residues. Trimming left V 3 bases short and J 10 bases short, with 7 bases between. Germline V CDR1 and CDR2: MDHEN, SYDVKM. In DNA, the CDR3 is TGTGCCAGCAGTTTTAAACGGGAGCAGTTCTTC. It encodes CASSFKREQFF.

The CDR3 bases are TGTGCCAGCTCACCATTCCAGGGACCCTACGAGCAGTACTTC. Translating gives CASSPFQGPYEQYF. The V gene is TRBV18, the J gene TRBJ2-7; perhaps D is TRBD1 or TRBD2 (5 bases each). The CDR3 runs 14 residues. Trimming took off 2 bases at V and 2 bases at J, with 10 bases between the two ends. Germline CDR1 is KGHSH and CDR2 is LQKENI.

This rearrangement joins TRBV28 to TRBJ2-7, with D perhaps matching TRBD2 (6 bases). Trimming left V 6 bases short and J 7 bases short, with 13 bases between. In germline, CDR1 is MDHEN, CDR2 SYDVKM. CDR3 size: 12 residues. CDR3 sequence (DNA): TGTGCCAGCAGCCCGACTAGTCCGGAGCAGTACTTC. Protein: CASSPTSPEQYF.

This sequence joins TRBV19 and TRBJ1-1; perhaps TRBD1 as D (6 bases). The CDR3 spans 14 residues. Germline loops: CDR1 LNHDA, CDR2 SQIVND (reference sequence). The V gene lost 4 bases and the J gene lost 8 bases, with 17 bases spanning the gap. The chain's CDR3 is CASSTTLRTAEAFF. The CDR3 bases are TGTGCCAGTAGTACCACCCTTCGGACAGCCGAAGCTTTCTTT.

This clone was counted a single time. The rearrangement links TRBV20-1 to TRBJ2-7, with D possibly TRBD2 on 6 matching bases. CDR3 length equals 11 residues. Germline V gene lookup returns CDR1 DFQATT and CDR2 SNEGSKA (reference sequence). CDR3 protein: CRAGGSYEQYF. The CDR3 bases are TGCCGGGCTGGGGGGTCCTACGAGCAGTACTTC.

This chain connects TRBV7-3 to TRBJ2-1; D assignment may be TRBD1 or TRBD2 (5 bases each). V gave up 5 bases and J gave up 10 bases, with 15 bases separating them. Germline CDR1 is SGHTA and CDR2 is FQGTGA. The CDR3 is 13 residues long. CDR3 sequence (DNA): TGTGCCAGCAGCCGATCGGACTGGGGGGAGCAGTTCTTC. It is translated as CASSRSDWGEQFF.

CDR3 amino acids: CASKPQGPKAGYTF. CDR3 DNA sequence: TGTGCCAGCAAACCTCAGGGCCCGAAGGCGGGCTACACCTTC. The chain carries TRBV19 and TRBJ1-2, with D possibly being TRBD1 (5 bases). The CDR3 has 14 amino acids. Trimming stripped 9 bases from V and 8 bases from J, with 22 bases between. Per the germline V gene, CDR1 is LNHDA and CDR2 is SQIVND (reference sequence). The full variable domain, with the rest looked up from reference TRBV19 and TRBJ1-2, is DGGITQSPKYLFRKEGQNVTLSCEQNLNHDAMYWYRQDPGQGLRLIYYSQIVNDFQKGDIAEGYSVSREKKESFPLTVTSAQKNPTAFYLCASKPQGPKAGYTFGSGTRLTVV.

The chain links TRBV28 to TRBJ1-2; TRBD1 aligns across 9 bases. The V and J ends lost 6 bases and 8 bases, in that order; junction bases with no gene match: 10. The CDR3 has 14 amino acids. The germline V gene has CDR1 MDHEN and CDR2 SYDVKM. CDR3 coding DNA: TGTGCCAGCAGGCTACGTGGGACAGGGCCCGGCTACACCTTC. Translating it yields CASRLRGTGPGYTF.

The genes are TRBV25-1 and TRBJ2-3; D remains unclear. The V end lost 10 bases, the J end lost 0 bases, and 17 bases lay between the germline ends. The length of the CDR3 is 15 residues. Germline CDR1 reads MGHDK; CDR2 reads SYGVNS. The CDR3 here is CATMICPLSTDTQYF. The CDR3 bases are TGTGCCACCATGATTTGTCCTCTAAGCACAGATACGCAGTATTTT.

Only one count was recorded for this clone. The rearrangement links TRBV28 to TRBJ2-3; TRBD2 aligns across 12 bases. In germline, CDR1 is MDHEN, CDR2 SYDVKM. V dropped 3 bases and J dropped 1; count of bases not matched to a gene: 2. This CDR3 contains 16 residues. CDR3 in amino acids: CASSLRLAGGTDTQYF. CDR3 in DNA: TGTGCCAGCAGTTTGAGACTAGCGGGGGGCACAGATACGCAGTATTTT.

The gene calls are TRBV5-6 and TRBJ2-3, with D perhaps TRBD1 (5 bases). The CDR3 spans 12 residues. CDR1 is SGHDT, CDR2 YYEEEE, per germline. The V and J ends lost 1 base and 6 bases respectively, with 6 bases between them. CDR3 in DNA: TGTGCCAGCAGCTTGAACAGGGATACGCAGTATTTT. Amino acid sequence: CASSLNRDTQYF.

The chain joins TRBV14 to TRBJ2-3; D is unclear. Trimming pared 4 bases from V and 3 bases from J, leaving 14 bases between. CDR1 and CDR2 (germline): SGHDN, FVKESK. The CDR3 has 15 residues. The CDR3 reads CASSLRPMGTDTQYF. CDR3 coding DNA: TGTGCCAGCAGCCTGCGGCCGATGGGGACAGATACGCAGTATTTT.